Sequencing of this T cell receptor beta chain was carried out in a study of shared clonotypes between healthy human individuals. Repertoires were generated with immunoSEQ multiplex PCR, while TCRdb's copy carries only in-frame clones and drops some. The table lists around 1.9 million clones, around 93% of them singletons. CD8 cells regarded as naive lacked CD45RO, were positively chosen for CCR7, and omitted terminally differentiated effector memory CD45RA+ cells. Germline CDR1 LGHNA, CDR2 YSLEER. CDR3 length equals 16 residues. V lost 1 base to trimming and J lost 2 bases, with 14 bases between them.

The rearrangement uses TRBV4-3 and TRBJ1-2; no reliable D call. This TCR was recovered from a man aged 18 to 29 in good health. Some clones in this sample may be carry-over from other donors' samples. The sample was naive CD8+ T cells from PBMCs. CDR3 sequence: CASSQGGRATNYGYTF. For the CDR3, the DNA is TGCGCCAGCAGCCAAGGGGGTCGGGCCACGAACTATGGCTACACCTTC.